These T cell receptor beta chains were read from a single sample in a study of Ad26.COV2.S vaccination and SARS-CoV-2 variants. The protocol was immunoSEQ multiplex PCR, while the TCRdb copy is restricted to in-frame clones and leaves out a portion. Among about 250,000 clones listed, more than 70% were seen once. The source material was peripheral blood, sampled in a trial of Ad26.COV2.S vaccine versus placebo. The receptors originated from a person aged 18-65 years who received the Ad26.COV2.S COVID-19 vaccine or a placebo. The CDR3 runs from the conserved cysteine through the conserved F or W. D genes are given only for firm matches. Clone size is stated in some rows and not others, as once, few, many or a class when expanded.

j_gene,abundance,v_gene,d_gene,CDR3nt,CDR3aa
TRBJ2-7,-,TRBV6-5,-,TGTGCCAGCAGTTACTTAGGTTTTGATTTCTACGAGCAGTACTTC,CASSYLGFDFYEQYF
TRBJ1-3,-,TRBV7-2,-,TGTGCCAGCTCCGGACGGAACTCTGGAAACACCATATATTTT,CASSGRNSGNTIYF
TRBJ1-2,-,TRBV9,-,TGTGCCCGCCTATCTCAGGGTGCGGACTATGGCTACACCTTC,CARLSQGADYGYTF
TRBJ2-2,-,TRBV6-1,-,TGTGCCAGCAGTGATTTGCAGGGTTCGGGCACCGGGGAGCTGTTTTTT,CASSDLQGSGTGELFF
TRBJ1-1,once,TRBV27,-,TGTGCCAGCAGTGTGACCCAAGGCATCGGAGCTTTCTTT,CASSVTQGIGAFF
TRBJ2-3,-,TRBV18,-,TGTGCCAGCTCACCGGAACAGAGAGATACGCAGTATTTT,CASSPEQRDTQYF
TRBJ2-7,-,TRBV5-4,TRBD1,TGTGCCAGCAGCTTGGCAGTAGGTAGGACAGGGGCCTACGAGCAGTACTTC,CASSLAVGRTGAYEQYF
TRBJ1-4,once,TRBV9,-,TGTGCCAGCAGCGTAGATTTGGGAGAGTGGGATGAAAAACTGTTTTTT,CASSVDLGEWDEKLFF
TRBJ2-7,-,TRBV27,-,TGTGCCAGCAGTTTATGGGGGGCTGACGAGCAGTACTTC,CASSLWGADEQYF
TRBJ2-7,few,TRBV4-1,-,TGCGCCAGCAGCCGGGGAGGCGCCCTTAGCTCCTACGAGCAGTACTTC,CASSRGGALSSYEQYF
TRBJ2-3,-,TRBV7-2,-,TGTGCCAGCAGCTTACGCTGGGATACGCAGTATTTT,CASSLRWDTQYF
TRBJ1-2,-,TRBV11-2,-,TGTGCCAGCAGCTTAGACAGGATAAACTATGGCTACACCTTC,CASSLDRINYGYTF
TRBJ1-1,once,TRBV6-6,-,TGTGCCAGCAGCCACCTAAGCACTGAAGCTTTCTTT,CASSHLSTEAFF
TRBJ2-4,-,TRBV29-1,-,TGCAGCGTTGGTAGGGGAGACATTCAGTACTTC,CSVGRGDIQYF
TRBJ2-3,-,TRBV4-1,TRBD2,TGCGCCAGCAGCCAAGTCGAGGGAACTAGCGGGCTCATGTATACGCAGTATTTT,CASSQVEGTSGLMYTQYF
TRBJ2-3,once,TRBV18,TRBD2,TGTGCCAGCTCACCTTTGGGCAGCGGGAGGAGCACAGATACGCAGTATTTT,CASSPLGSGRSTDTQYF
TRBJ2-6,-,TRBV5-1,-,TGCGCCAGCAGCTTGGCTGACACCGCGAACTCTGGGGCCAACGTCCTGACTTTC,CASSLADTANSGANVLTF
TRBJ2-7,once,TRBV7-9,TRBD1,TGTGCCAGCAGCTTAGCGAGGGACAGGTTAAACGAGCAGTACTTC,CASSLARDRLNEQYF
TRBJ1-1,-,TRBV11-2,-,TGTGCCAGCAGCCGCAATCAGGGGCGAGCTTTCTTT,CASSRNQGRAFF
TRBJ1-1,once,TRBV13,-,TGTGCCAGCAGCGAGGGTCGGGGATGGGGGCAGGACACTGAAGCTTTCTTT,CASSEGRGWGQDTEAFF
TRBJ1-1,-,TRBV4-3,TRBD1,TGCGCCAGCAGCCAAGTAACAGGGGGGCCGAAAGCTTTCTTT,CASSQVTGGPKAFF
TRBJ2-1,-,TRBV11-2,-,TGTGCCAGCAGCTCAAGGGTTACCTACAATGAGCAGTTCTTC,CASSSRVTYNEQFF
TRBJ1-5,-,TRBV24-1,TRBD1,TGTGCCACCAGTGATTCCGGGACAGGGGTTAGTCAGCCCCAGCATTTT,CATSDSGTGVSQPQHF
TRBJ2-7,-,TRBV15,TRBD1,TGTGCCACCAGCAGGGGGGACAGGAACGAGCAGTACTTC,CATSRGDRNEQYF
TRBJ1-6,-,TRBV3-1/TRBV3-2,-,TGTGCCAGCAGCGAAGGGGGTGGGGGTTCACCCCTCCACTTT,CASSEGGGGSPLHF
TRBJ2-2,-,TRBV5-1,TRBD2,TGCGCCAGCAGCTTGGGACTAGCGGGGGCTGACGGGGAGCTGTTTTTT,CASSLGLAGADGELFF
TRBJ2-1,-,TRBV12-5,-,TGTGCTAGTGGTCTAAATTATGAGCAGTTCTTC,CASGLNYEQFF
TRBJ1-2,-,TRBV5-6,-,TGTGCCAGCACCGCCACAGGGATATATGGCTACACCTTC,CASTATGIYGYTF
TRBJ2-2,-,TRBV12-3/TRBV12-4,-,TGTGCCAGCCGGCAGGGGAACACCGGGGAGCTGTTTTTT,CASRQGNTGELFF